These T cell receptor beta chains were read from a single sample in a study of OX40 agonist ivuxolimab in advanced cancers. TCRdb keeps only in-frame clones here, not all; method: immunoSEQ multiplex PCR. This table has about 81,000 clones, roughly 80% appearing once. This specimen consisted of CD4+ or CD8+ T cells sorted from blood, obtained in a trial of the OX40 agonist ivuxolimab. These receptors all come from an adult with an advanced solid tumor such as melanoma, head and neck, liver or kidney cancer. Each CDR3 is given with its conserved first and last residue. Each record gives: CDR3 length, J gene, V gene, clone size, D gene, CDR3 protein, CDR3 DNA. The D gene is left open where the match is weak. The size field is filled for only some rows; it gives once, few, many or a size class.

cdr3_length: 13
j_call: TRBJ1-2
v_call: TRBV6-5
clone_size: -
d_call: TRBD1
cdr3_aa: CASSWDRKYGYTF
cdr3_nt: TGTGCCAGCAGTTGGGACAGGAAGTATGGCTACACCTTC

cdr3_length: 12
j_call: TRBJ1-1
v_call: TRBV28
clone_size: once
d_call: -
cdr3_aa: CASTPLNTEAFF
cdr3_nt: TGTGCCAGCACCCCTCTGAACACTGAAGCTTTCTTT

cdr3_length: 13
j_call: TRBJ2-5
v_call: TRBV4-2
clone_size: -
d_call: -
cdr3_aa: CASSQRGQETQYF
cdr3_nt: TGTGCCAGCAGCCAAAGGGGGCAAGAGACCCAGTACTTC

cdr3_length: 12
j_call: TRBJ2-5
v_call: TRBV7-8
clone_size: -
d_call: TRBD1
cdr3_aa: CASSQGDATQYF
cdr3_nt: TGTGCCAGCAGCCAGGGGGACGCGACCCAGTACTTC

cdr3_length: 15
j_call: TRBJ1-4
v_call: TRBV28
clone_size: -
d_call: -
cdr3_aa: CASSSAEGGWEKLFF
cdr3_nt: TGTGCCAGCAGCTCAGCCGAGGGGGGCTGGGAAAAACTGTTTTTT

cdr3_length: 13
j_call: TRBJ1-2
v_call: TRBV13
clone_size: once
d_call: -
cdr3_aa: CASSPTGNYGYTF
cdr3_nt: TGTGCCAGCAGCCCGACGGGGAACTATGGCTACACCTTC

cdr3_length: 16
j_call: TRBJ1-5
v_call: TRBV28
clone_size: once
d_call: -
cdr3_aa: CASTLPLGRSNQPQHF
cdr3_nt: TGTGCCAGCACCCTTCCTCTGGGGCGGAGCAATCAGCCCCAGCATTTT

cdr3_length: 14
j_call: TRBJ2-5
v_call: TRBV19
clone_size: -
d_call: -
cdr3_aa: CASSIRAGWETQYF
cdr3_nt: TGTGCCAGTAGTATTAGGGCAGGGTGGGAGACCCAGTACTTC

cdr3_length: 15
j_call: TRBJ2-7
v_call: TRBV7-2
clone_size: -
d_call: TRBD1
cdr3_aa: CASSLDRGNLNEQYF
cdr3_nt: TGTGCCAGCAGCTTAGACAGGGGCAATCTCAACGAGCAGTACTTC

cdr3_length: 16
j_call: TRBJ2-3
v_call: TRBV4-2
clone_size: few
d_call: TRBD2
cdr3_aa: CASSQEASGPTDTQYF
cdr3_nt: TGTGCCAGCAGCCAAGAGGCTAGCGGGCCTACAGATACGCAGTATTTT

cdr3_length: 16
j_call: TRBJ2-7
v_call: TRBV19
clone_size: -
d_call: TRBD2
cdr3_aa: CASSMIGGGNSYEQYF
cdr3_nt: TGTGCCAGTAGTATGATCGGCGGGGGAAATTCCTACGAGCAGTACTTC

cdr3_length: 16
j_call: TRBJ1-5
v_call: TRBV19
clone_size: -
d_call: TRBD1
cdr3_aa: CASSIPGTGGSQPQHF
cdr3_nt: TGTGCCAGTAGTATACCCGGGACAGGGGGCTCTCAGCCCCAGCATTTT

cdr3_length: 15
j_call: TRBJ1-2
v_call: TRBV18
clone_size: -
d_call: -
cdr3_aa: CASSPPSGGSFGYTF
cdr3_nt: TGTGCCAGCTCACCCCCTTCCGGGGGTTCTTTCGGCTACACCTTC

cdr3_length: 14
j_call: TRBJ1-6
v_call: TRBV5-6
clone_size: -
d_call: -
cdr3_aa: CASSASLEWSPLHF
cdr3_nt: TGTGCCAGCAGTGCCTCCTTAGAATGGTCACCCCTCCACTTT

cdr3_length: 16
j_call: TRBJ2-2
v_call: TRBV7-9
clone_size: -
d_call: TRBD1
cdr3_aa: CASSTRQGTPAGELFF
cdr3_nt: TGTGCCAGCAGCACAAGACAGGGCACCCCGGCCGGGGAGCTGTTTTTT

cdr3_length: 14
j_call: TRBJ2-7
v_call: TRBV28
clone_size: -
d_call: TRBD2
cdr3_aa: CASGLRTSGREQYF
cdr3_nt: TGTGCCAGCGGACTACGGACTAGCGGGAGAGAGCAGTACTTC

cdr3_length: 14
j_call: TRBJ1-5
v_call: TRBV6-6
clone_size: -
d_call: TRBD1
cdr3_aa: CAVNRGGSNQPQHF
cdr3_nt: TGTGCCGTAAACAGGGGAGGAAGCAATCAGCCCCAGCATTTT

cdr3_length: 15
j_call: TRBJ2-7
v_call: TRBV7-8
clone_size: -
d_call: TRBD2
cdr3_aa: CASSSGLAGLYEQYF
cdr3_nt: TGTGCCAGCAGCTCGGGACTAGCGGGGCTCTACGAGCAGTACTTC

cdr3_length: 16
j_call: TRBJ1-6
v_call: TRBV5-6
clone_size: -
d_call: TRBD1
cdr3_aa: CASSLGGQGYNSPLHF
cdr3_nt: TGTGCCAGCAGCTTAGGGGGACAGGGCTATAATTCACCCCTCCACTTT

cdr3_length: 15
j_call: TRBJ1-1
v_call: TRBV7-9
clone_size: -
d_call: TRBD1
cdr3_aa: CASSKLGRTGKGAFF
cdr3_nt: TGTGCCAGCAGCAAATTAGGGCGGACAGGTAAAGGAGCTTTCTTT

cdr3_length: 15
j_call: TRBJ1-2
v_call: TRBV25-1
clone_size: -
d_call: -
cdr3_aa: CASSEWGGTNYGYTF
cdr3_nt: TGTGCCAGCAGTGAATGGGGGGGCACTAACTATGGCTACACCTTC

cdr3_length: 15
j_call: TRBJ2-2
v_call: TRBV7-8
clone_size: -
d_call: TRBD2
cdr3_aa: CASSFGGSNTGELFF
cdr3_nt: TGTGCCAGCAGCTTCGGGGGGTCGAACACCGGGGAGCTGTTTTTT

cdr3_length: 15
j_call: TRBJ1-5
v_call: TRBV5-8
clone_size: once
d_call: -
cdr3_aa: CASSLVLGFNQPQHF
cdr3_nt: TGTGCCAGCAGCTTGGTATTGGGATTCAATCAGCCCCAGCATTTT

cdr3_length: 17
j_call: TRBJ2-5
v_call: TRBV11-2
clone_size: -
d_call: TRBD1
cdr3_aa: CASSWRTGKLGQETQYF
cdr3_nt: TGTGCCAGCAGCTGGCGGACAGGGAAGTTGGGGCAAGAGACCCAGTACTTC

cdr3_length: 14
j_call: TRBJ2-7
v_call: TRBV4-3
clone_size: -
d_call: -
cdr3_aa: CASSQGYSSYEQYF
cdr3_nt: TGCGCCAGCAGCCAAGGATACTCATCCTACGAGCAGTACTTC

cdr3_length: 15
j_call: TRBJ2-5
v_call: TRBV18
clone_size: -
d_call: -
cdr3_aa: CASSPSMGAQETQYF
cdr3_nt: TGTGCCAGCTCACCCTCGATGGGAGCGCAAGAGACCCAGTACTTC

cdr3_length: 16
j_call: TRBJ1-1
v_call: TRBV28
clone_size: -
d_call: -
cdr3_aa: CASSSTGRGRNTEAFF
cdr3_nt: TGTGCCAGCAGTTCCACAGGGAGGGGGAGGAACACTGAAGCTTTCTTT